The sample holds a few counts of the clone carrying this T cell receptor (beta chain). Its antigen is unidentified. The source of the sample is a study of response to subunit inactivated influenza vaccine. Losses at the gene ends were 3 bases for V and 13 bases for J; bases not matched to a gene: 9. This CDR3 is 13 amino acids long. In TCRdb, the RT-PCR reads were re-called with MiXCR into one record per CDR3 protein. Among approximately 530,000 distinct CDR3 sequences listed, around 7.7% were seen once. Whole-study results and caveats: Authors suggested seasonal influenza vaccinations each recruit few new T cells.

The V gene is TRBV12-3 or TRBV12-4, the J gene TRBJ2-5; TRBD2 aligns across 9 bases. Sequences were derived from PBMCs from blood, sampled about 23 months after vaccination. This clonotype originated in a man between 50 and 70 years old who received an inactivated influenza vaccine. CDR3 coding DNA: TGTGCCAGCAGTTTGATGTTAGCGGGGGTTGGGTACTTC. Amino acid sequence: CASSLMLAGVGYF.